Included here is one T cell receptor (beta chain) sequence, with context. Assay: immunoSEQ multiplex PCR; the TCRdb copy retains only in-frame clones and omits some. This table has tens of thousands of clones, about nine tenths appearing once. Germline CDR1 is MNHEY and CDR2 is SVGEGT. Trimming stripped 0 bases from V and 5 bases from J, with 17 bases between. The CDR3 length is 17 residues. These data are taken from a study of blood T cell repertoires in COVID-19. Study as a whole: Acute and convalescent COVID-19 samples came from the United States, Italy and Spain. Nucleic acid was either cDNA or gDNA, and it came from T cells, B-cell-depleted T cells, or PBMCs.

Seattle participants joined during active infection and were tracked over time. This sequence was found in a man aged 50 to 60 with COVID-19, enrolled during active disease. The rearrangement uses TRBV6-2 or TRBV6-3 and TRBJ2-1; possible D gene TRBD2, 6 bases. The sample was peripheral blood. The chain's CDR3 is CASSYSRPSGPHNEQFF. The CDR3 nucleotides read TGTGCCAGCAGTTACTCGAGGCCAAGCGGGCCTCACAATGAGCAGTTCTTC.